The 18 T cell receptor beta chains reported below all come from one sample, sequenced in a study of technical replicates of blood from several donors. Produced via immunoSEQ multiplex PCR; TCRdb's table is partial and in-frame only. The table shows about 59,000 clones, with just under 90% occurring only once. Sequences were obtained from PBMCs. These receptors all come from a human donor in good health. Some clones in this sample may be carry-over from other donors' samples.

This chain joins TRBV30 and TRBJ2-2, with TRBD2 as a possible D gene (5 bases). CDR1 GTSNPN and CDR2 SVGIG come from the germline V gene (reference sequence). V was pared by 4 bases and J by 1 base, with 10 bases between. The CDR3 runs 14 residues. CDR3 region: CAWMRSVNTGELFF. The CDR3 DNA sequence: TGTGCCTGGATGCGTAGCGTGAACACCGGGGAGCTGTTTTTT. Full variable domain (outside the CDR3, taken from reference TRBV30 and TRBJ2-2): SQTIHQWPATLVQPVGSPLSLECTVEGTSNPNLYWYRQAAGRGLQLLFYSVGIGQISSEVPQNLSASRPQDRQFILSSKKLLLSDSGFYLCAWMRSVNTGELFFGEGSRLTVL.

The count of this clone is one. V gene TRBV6-1 combines with J gene TRBJ2-2; no clear D gene. Germline values: CDR1 MNHNS, CDR2 SASEGT. Trimming took 2 bases from V and 6 from J, leaving 13 bases between them. The CDR3 has 15 residues. The CDR3, as DNA: TGTGCCAGCAGTGAAAACACCCAGGTTGCCGGGGAGCTGTTTTTT. Amino acids: CASSENTQVAGELFF.

The chain links TRBV2 to TRBJ1-6; D gene ambiguous. V gave up 4 bases and J gave up 7 bases, with 11 bases separating them. The CDR3 totals 14 residues. Germline lookup yields CDR1 SNHLY and CDR2 FYNNEI. Written as DNA, the CDR3 is TGTGCCAGCAGTGGGACGGGAGGGAATTCACCCCTCCACTTT. Residues: CASSGTGGNSPLHF.

About this clone: At one end, the junction sequence differs from germline, possibly due to a read error. J is TRBJ2-5 and V is TRBV13, with 9 bases lining up with TRBD2. Germline V gene data show CDR1 as PRHDT and CDR2 as FYEKMQ (reference sequence). The CDR3 has 15 residues. CDR3 amino acids: CASSLGGLARETQYF. In nucleotides, the CDR3 is TGTGCCAGCAGCCTAGGAGGACTAGCGAGAGAGACCCAGTACTTC.

This chain uses TRBV4-1 with TRBJ1-2, with 9 bases lining up with TRBD1. Germline CDR1 MGHRA, CDR2 YSYEKL. The CDR3 is made up of 17 amino acids. Trimming took 4 bases from V and 2 from J; bases not matched to a gene: 11. CDR3 loop: CASSLRDRVVMNYGYTF. The CDR3, as DNA: TGCGCCAGCAGCCTCCGGGACAGGGTGGTAATGAACTATGGCTACACCTTC.

This chain links TRBV9 with TRBJ2-1, with 9 bases fitting TRBD2. V trimming: 5 bases; J trimming: 4 bases; junction bases outside the gene matches: 7. The CDR3 sequence is 15 residues long. Germline V CDR1 and CDR2: SGDLS, YYNGEE. For the CDR3, the DNA is TGTGCCAGCAGTGTTGGGCGGGAGGGGTACAATGAGCAGTTCTTC. It translates to CASSVGREGYNEQFF. Supplemented by reference TRBV9 and TRBJ2-1, the full variable domain reads DSGVTQTPKHLITATGQRVTLRCSPRSGDLSVYWYQQSLDQGLQFLIQYYNGEERAKGNILERFSAQQFPDLHSELNLSSLELGDSALYFCASSVGREGYNEQFFGPGTRLTVL.

This sequence joins TRBV5-1 and TRBJ2-2, with D possibly TRBD2 on 5 matching bases. There are 15 residues in the CDR3. V lost 0 bases, J lost 1 base, and 7 bases lay in between. Germline V gene data show CDR1 as SGHRS and CDR2 as YFSETQ. CDR3 DNA: TGCGCCAGCAGCTTGGGGACTTTGAACACCGGGGAGCTGTTTTTT. Amino acid sequence: CASSLGTLNTGELFF.

This clone has just one count. The chain combines TRBV30 with TRBJ2-3; 10 bases map to TRBD1. This CDR3 has 15 residues. The V gene end was trimmed by 2 bases and the J gene end by 5 bases; junction bases not matched to a gene: 7. The V gene's germline CDR1 is GTSNPN and CDR2 SVGIG (reference sequence). CDR3 sequence (DNA): TGTGCCTGGAGTACCCGGACAGGGGGTAAAGATACGCAGTATTTT. This gives the protein CAWSTRTGGKDTQYF. Filled out from reference TRBV30 and TRBJ2-3, the complete variable domain reads SQTIHQWPATLVQPVGSPLSLECTVEGTSNPNLYWYRQAAGRGLQLLFYSVGIGQISSEVPQNLSASRPQDRQFILSSKKLLLSDSGFYLCAWSTRTGGKDTQYFGPGTRLTVL.

The genes are TRBV7-9 and TRBJ1-5; TRBD1 agrees at 12 bases. The germline V gene has CDR1 SEHNR and CDR2 FQNEAQ (reference sequence). The CDR3 contains 18 residues. The V segment lost 5 bases and the J segment 0 bases; nucleotides outside the gene matches: 8. The CDR3 reads CASSAGTGGFNSNQPQHF. The CDR3 region has the DNA TGTGCCAGCAGCGCCGGGACAGGGGGCTTTAATAGCAATCAGCCCCAGCATTTT.

This chain links TRBV5-1 with TRBJ1-6, with TRBD1 matching over 9 bases. This CDR3 has 15 residues. Germline V gene lookup returns CDR1 SGHRS and CDR2 YFSETQ. V lost 0 bases and J lost 10; bases outside the gene matches: 5. The CDR3 sequence: CASSLGGQGGSPLHF. CDR3 sequence (DNA): TGCGCCAGCAGCTTGGGGGGACAGGGAGGATCACCCCTCCACTTT.

This clone appeared once. The V call is TRBV7-3, the J call TRBJ2-3; 8 bases align to TRBD2. The V gene's germline CDR1 is SGHTA and CDR2 FQGTGA. The CDR3 contains 13 residues. Trimming cost V 4 bases and J 6 bases; bases outside gene matches: 3. The chain's CDR3 is CASSSGGRDTQYF. The CDR3 nucleotides are TGTGCCAGCAGCTCGGGGGGGAGGGATACGCAGTATTTT.

The V and J genes are TRBV10-1 and TRBJ2-2; 8 nucleotides align to TRBD1. V lost 7 bases and J lost 1; bases outside the gene matches: 11. Germline-derived CDR1 and CDR2 are WNHNN and SYGVQD (reference sequence). The CDR3 has 17 residues. Here the CDR3 reads CASITSTGTGNTGELFF. DNA of the CDR3: TGCGCCAGCATTACTTCAACCGGGACAGGGAACACCGGGGAGCTGTTTTTT.

The chain has TRBV25-1 and TRBJ2-7; a possible D gene is TRBD1 (6 bases). Germline CDR1 and CDR2: MGHDK and SYGVNS. V lost 6 bases and J 6 bases, leaving 15 bases between the germline ends. The CDR3 loop spans 13 amino acids. The CDR3 reads CASRPQGKGEQYF. CDR3 in DNA: TGTGCCAGCAGGCCACAGGGAAAGGGCGAGCAGTACTTC.

The chain couples TRBV7-2 to TRBJ1-3, with TRBD1 matching over 7 bases. CDR1 and CDR2 from the germline V gene are SGHTA and FQGNSA. V lost 4 bases and J lost 4; bases outside the gene matches: 4. CDR3 length: 14 amino acids. The chain's CDR3 is CASSSTGLGNTIYF. The DNA for the CDR3 is TGTGCCAGCAGCTCGACAGGGTTGGGAAACACCATATATTTT.

The chain joins TRBV27 to TRBJ1-2, with TRBD1 identical over 10 bases. Germline values: CDR1 MNHEY, CDR2 SMNVEV (reference sequence). Unmatched junction bases numbered 7, after V lost 7 bases and J lost 2 bases. There are 15 residues in the CDR3. CDR3 residues: CASKPRTGGNYGYTF. CDR3 coding DNA: TGTGCCAGCAAGCCCCGGACAGGGGGGAACTATGGCTACACCTTC.

This clone appeared once. The chain has TRBV5-1 and TRBJ2-1, with D maybe TRBD2 (6 bases). The CDR3 covers 15 residues. Trimming took 0 bases from V and 6 from J, leaving 13 bases between them. The germline gives CDR1 SGHRS, CDR2 YFSETQ. In nucleotides, the CDR3 is TGCGCCAGCAGCTTGGCCTTGCGGGGTTTCAATGAGCAGTTCTTC. As protein: CASSLALRGFNEQFF.

This chain's CDR3 is CASSSHWNTEAFF. For the CDR3, the DNA is TGTGCCAGCAGCTCGCACTGGAACACTGAAGCTTTCTTT. V usage is TRBV5-5 and J usage is TRBJ1-1; D gene ambiguous. Germline loops: CDR1 SGHKS, CDR2 YYEKEE (reference sequence). The CDR3 contains 13 residues. The V end was cut by 3 bases, the J end by 1 base, with 7 bases between.

V is TRBV7-7 and J is TRBJ2-5; D uncertain. Germline CDR1 reads SSHAT; CDR2 reads FNYEAQ (reference sequence). V shed 6 bases and J shed 2 bases, with 10 bases lying between them. This CDR3 spans 13 amino acids. CDR3 nucleotide sequence: TGTGCCAGCAGTTTGGGCTTTCAAGAGACCCAGTACTTC. As protein: CASSLGFQETQYF.